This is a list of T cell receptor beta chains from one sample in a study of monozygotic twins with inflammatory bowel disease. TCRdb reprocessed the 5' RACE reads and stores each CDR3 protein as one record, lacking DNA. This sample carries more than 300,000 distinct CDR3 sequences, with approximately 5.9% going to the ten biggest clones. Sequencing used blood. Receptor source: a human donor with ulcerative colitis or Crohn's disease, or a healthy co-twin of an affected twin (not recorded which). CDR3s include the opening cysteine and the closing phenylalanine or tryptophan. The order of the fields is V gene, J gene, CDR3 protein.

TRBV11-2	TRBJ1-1	CASSLDHRGGSEAFF
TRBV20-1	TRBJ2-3	CSALDAFLSTDTQYF
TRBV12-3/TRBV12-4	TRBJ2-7	CASSSSELGEQYF
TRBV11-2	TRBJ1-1	CASSQSGGAGNTEAFF
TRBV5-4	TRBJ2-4	CASRPQGFGSKNIQYF
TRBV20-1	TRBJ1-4	CSARDTGNEKLFF
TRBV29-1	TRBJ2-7	CSVSGVREQYF
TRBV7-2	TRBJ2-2	CASSPDLTRTGELFF
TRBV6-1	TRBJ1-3	CASASSSRWFF
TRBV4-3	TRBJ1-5	CASSQNWGVGNQPQHF
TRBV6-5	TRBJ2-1	CASSTLARNEQFF
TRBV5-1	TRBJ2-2	CASSIRTAYTGELFF
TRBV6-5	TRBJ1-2	CASSYSDRANYGYTF
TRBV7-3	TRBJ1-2	CASRAPSRGQGYTF
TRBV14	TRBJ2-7	CASSQIQGPSYEQYF
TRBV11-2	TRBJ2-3	CASSLGSSGPDTQYF
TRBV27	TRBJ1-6	CASSTGGGSPLHF
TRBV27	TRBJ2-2	CASSLEVYVAGLGTGELFF
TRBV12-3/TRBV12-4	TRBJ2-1	CASRPTSGGALDEQFF
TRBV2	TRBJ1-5	CASSERQGVGNQPQHF
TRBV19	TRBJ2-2	CASSIRGAPLTGELFF
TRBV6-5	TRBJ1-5	CASSYVAGVNQPQHF
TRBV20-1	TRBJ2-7	CSAPQDRGLLEQYF
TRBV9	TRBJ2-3	CASSPEGGGNLDTQYF
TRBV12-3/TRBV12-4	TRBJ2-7	CATSRTSGSYEQYF
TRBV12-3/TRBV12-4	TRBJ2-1	CASYRISSYNEQFF
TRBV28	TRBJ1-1	CASSLPGQADAFF
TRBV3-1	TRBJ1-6	CASSQDWGQGINSPLHF
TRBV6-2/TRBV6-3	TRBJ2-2	CASSATRATTTGELFF
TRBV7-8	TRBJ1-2	CASSLYDRGHNYGYTF
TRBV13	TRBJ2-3	CASSYALAGGADTQYF
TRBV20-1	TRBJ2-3	CSAPFGTRTQYF
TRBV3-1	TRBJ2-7	CASSPGQGAEYEQYF
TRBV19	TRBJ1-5	CASTHRVRGNQPQHF
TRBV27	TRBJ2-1	CASSLNRPGRQKGNEQFF
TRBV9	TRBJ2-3	CASSVRGRETDTQYF
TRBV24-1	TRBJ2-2	CATSDLRQTNTGELFF
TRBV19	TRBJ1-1	CASSPGQGGWNTEAFF
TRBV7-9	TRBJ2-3	CASSYPRLAGSTDTQYF
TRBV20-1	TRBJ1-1	CSARAAGWNTEAFF
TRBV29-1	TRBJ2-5	CSLGTGLQETQYF
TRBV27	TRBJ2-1	CASSWRRSSYNEQFF
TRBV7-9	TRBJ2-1	CASSLALSSGGWNEQFF
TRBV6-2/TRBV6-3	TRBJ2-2	CASIGLDETGELFF
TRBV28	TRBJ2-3	CASSGIRDLLAGGNTQYF
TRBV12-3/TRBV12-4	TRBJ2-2	CASINRGNTGELFF
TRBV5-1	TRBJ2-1	CASAQSVNEQFF
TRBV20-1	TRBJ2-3	CSASVLASGISQDTQYF
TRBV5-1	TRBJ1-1	CASRNVPGGNTEAFF
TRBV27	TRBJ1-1	CASSSGRFYMNTEAFF
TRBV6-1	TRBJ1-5	CASSDKGYSNQPQHF
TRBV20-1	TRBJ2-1	CSARDLGGRENMDEQFF
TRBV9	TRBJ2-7	CASSVETGDSYEQYF